This T cell receptor (beta chain) came from a study of blood T cell repertoires in COVID-19 (TCRdb year 2020). Regarding the study in general: Collaborator samples came from the United States, Italy and Spain and covered acute and convalescent phases of COVID-19. The prospective study material was composed of cDNA or gDNA derived from T cells, B-cell-depleted T cells, or PBMCs. The dataset comprised deeply sampled blood TCRbeta repertoires from subjects exposed to, actively infected with, or recovered from COVID-19. The repertoires were made available in a free public database intended to serve as a resource for research on the immune response to SARS-CoV-2. Samples came from the ongoing ImmuneRACE study (first 160 participants) plus 1,254 subjects from 6 global collaborators. Sample metadata almost always included a de-identified subject ID, COVID-19 status, age in years and sex. Where HLA class I and class II types were available, the types were taken from metadata supplied by the sample provider, not from assay-based typing.

As regards this clone: Its antigen remains unidentified. No base quality values were provided; no much bigger clone lies one nucleotide off.

The immunoSEQ Assay, a bias-controlled multiplex PCR, was used to amplify TCRbeta CDR3 regions from genomic DNA. The original methods were these. Within the assay, amplification of reference gene primers was used to estimate how many nucleated cells each sample contained. To quantify the absolute abundance of each unique TCRbeta CDR3 rearrangement, sequence reads were collapsed and filtered. For each sample, productive Simpson clonality was calculated as the square root of Simpson's diversity index over productive rearrangements. TCRdb carries this immuneACCESS record with in-frame sequences only. Its versions omit some clonotypes, under half of them owing to an unresolved V gene in the studies checked, with the rest unexplained. V and J calls and clone size are given by that table; D and trimming were obtained from the DNA. Recorded for this sample are roughly 500,000 clones; around nine tenths of them occurred a single time. Of the sample, just over 8% is held by the ten largest clones.

The CDR3 sequence holds 13 residues, the cysteine and phenylalanine included. Only the CDR3 region is kept as DNA, spanning 39 bases read in frame from base 1. CDR1 and CDR2 are read off the germline V gene as MNHEY and SVGAGI. At the junction V is shortened by 6 bases and J by 3 bases, with 12 bases in between. In the prospective study, participants were roughly 18 to 95 years old, resided in about two dozen geographic areas of the United States, and were enrolled through a virtual design. In the prospective study, participants were assigned to cohorts based on the clinical history participants reported in a screening survey and a study questionnaire. Recovered participants in ImmuneRACE Cohort 3 were defined by two consecutive negative NP/OP PCR tests, clearance by a healthcare professional, or resolution of symptoms. Mobile phlebotomists in the prospective study collected whole blood, serum and a nasopharyngeal or oropharyngeal swab from every participant. Participants in the prospective study had the option to provide additional blood draws and questionnaires over a roughly 2-month period. Before DNA extraction, blood samples from the prospective study were shipped at room temperature or frozen.

General conclusions and limits of the study: The quantity of clinical and demographic metadata differed by source and by participant and was supplied without curation.

Recombination connected TRBV6-5 to TRBJ2-7; TRBD1 is possibly the D segment (6 matching bases). The sequencing input was PBMCs or T cells enriched from blood (not recorded which). This sequence originates from a woman aged 55-75 years who had recovered from COVID-19. At the DNA level, the sequence is TGTGCCAGCAGGGGACACCCGAACTACGAGCAGTACTTC. The translation is CASRGHPNYEQYF.